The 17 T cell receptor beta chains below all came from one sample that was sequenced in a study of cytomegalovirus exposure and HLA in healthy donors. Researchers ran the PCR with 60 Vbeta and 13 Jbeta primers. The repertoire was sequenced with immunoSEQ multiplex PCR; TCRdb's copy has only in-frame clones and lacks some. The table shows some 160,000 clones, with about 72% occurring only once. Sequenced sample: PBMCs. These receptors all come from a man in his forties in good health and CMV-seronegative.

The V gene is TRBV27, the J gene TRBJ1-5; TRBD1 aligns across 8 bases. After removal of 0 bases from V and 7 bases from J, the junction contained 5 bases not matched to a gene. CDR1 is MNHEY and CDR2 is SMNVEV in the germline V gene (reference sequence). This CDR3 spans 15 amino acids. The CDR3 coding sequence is TGTGCCAGCAGTTTATCGGTGGCAGGGGGCCAGCCCCAGCATTTT. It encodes CASSLSVAGGQPQHF.

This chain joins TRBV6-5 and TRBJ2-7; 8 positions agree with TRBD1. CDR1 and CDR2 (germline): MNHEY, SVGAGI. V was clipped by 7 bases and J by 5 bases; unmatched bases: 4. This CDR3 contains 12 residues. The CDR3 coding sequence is TGTGCCAGCACGGACAGGGTCCACGAGCAGTACTTC. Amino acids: CASTDRVHEQYF.

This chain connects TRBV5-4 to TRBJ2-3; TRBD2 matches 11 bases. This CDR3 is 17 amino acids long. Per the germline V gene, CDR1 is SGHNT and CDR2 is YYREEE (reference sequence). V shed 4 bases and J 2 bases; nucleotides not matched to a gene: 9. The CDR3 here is CASSRLGLADFTDTQYF. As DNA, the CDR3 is TGTGCCAGCAGCCGACTGGGACTAGCGGATTTCACAGATACGCAGTATTTT.

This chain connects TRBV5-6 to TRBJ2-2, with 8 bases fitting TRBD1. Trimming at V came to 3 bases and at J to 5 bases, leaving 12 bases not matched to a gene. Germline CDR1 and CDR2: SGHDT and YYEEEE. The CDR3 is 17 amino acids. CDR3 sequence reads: CASSSWQGARSTGELFF. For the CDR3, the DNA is TGTGCCAGCAGCTCTTGGCAGGGGGCCCGATCTACCGGGGAGCTGTTTTTT.

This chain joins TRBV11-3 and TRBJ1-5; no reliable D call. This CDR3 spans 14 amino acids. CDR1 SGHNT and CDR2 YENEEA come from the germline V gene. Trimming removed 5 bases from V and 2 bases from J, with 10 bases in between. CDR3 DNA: TGTGCCAGCAGCGACACAGCAGGCAATCAGCCCCAGCATTTT. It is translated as CASSDTAGNQPQHF.

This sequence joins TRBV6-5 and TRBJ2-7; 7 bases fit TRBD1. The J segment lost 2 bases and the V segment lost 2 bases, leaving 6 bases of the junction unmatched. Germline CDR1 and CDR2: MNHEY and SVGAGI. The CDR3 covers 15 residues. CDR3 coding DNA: TGTGCCAGCAGTTACACCGCGGACAGGCCCTACGAGCAGTACTTC. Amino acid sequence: CASSYTADRPYEQYF.

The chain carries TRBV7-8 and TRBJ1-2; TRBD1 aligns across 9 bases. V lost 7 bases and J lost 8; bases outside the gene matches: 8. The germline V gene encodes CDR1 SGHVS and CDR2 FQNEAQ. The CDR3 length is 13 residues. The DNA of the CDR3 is TGTGCCAGCACCACAAGGGGACAGGGAGGCTACACCTTC. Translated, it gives CASTTRGQGGYTF.

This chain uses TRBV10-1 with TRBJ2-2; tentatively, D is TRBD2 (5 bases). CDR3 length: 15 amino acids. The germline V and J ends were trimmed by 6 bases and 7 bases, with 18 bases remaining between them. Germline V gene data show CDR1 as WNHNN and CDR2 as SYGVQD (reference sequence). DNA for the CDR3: TGCGCCAGCAGAGCCTCCAACGGGGTAGTCGGGGAGCTGTTTTTT. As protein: CASRASNGVVGELFF.

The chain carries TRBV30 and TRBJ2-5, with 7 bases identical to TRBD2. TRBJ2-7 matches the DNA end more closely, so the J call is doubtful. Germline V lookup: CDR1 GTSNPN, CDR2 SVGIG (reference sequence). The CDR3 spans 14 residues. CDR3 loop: CAWSVWGGSYEQYF. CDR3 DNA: TGTGCCTGGAGTGTGTGGGGGGGCTCCTACGAGCAGTACTTC.

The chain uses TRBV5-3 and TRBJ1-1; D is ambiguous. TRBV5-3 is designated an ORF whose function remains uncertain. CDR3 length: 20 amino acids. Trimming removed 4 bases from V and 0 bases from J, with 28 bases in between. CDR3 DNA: TGTGCCAGAAGCCAACATGGTGGGAAGAGTCCCCTAGCCATGAACACTGAAGCTTTCTTT. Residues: CARSQHGGKSPLAMNTEAFF.

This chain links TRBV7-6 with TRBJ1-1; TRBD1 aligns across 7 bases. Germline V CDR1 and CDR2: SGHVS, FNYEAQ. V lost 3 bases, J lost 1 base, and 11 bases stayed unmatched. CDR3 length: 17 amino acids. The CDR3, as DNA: TGTGCCAGCAGCTTCCGGCCCCCGAGACAGGGGAACACTGAAGCTTTCTTT. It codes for CASSFRPPRQGNTEAFF. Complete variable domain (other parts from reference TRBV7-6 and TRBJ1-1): GAGVSQSPRYKVTKRGQDVALRCDPISGHVSLYWYRQALGQGPEFLTYFNYEAQQDKSGLPNDRFSAERPEGSISTLTIQRTEQRDSAMYRCASSFRPPRQGNTEAFFGQGTRLTVV.

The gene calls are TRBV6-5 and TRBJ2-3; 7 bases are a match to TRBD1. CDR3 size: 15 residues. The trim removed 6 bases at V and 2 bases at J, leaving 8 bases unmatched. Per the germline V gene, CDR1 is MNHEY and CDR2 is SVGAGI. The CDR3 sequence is CASSRDSYVTDTQYF. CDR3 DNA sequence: TGTGCCAGCAGCCGGGACAGTTATGTCACAGATACGCAGTATTTT.

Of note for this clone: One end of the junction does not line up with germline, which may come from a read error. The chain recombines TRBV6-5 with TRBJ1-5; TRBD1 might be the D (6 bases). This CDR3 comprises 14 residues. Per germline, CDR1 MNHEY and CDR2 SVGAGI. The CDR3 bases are TGTGCCAGCAGAAAAACAGGGAGCAATCAGCCCCAGAATTTT. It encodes CASRKTGSNQPQNF.

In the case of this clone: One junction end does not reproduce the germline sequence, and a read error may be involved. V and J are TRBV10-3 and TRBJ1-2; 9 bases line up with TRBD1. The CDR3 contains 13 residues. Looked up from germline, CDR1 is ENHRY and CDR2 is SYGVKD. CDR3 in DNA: TGTGCCATCAGCCTGGGACAGGGTTATGGCTACCCCTTC. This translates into CAISLGQGYGYPF.

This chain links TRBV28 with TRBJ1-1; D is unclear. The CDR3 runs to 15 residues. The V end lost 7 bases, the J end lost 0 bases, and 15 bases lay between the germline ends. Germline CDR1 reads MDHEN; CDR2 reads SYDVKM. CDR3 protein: CASNIRGTMNTEAFF. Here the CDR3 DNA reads TGTGCCAGCAATATACGGGGAACAATGAACACTGAAGCTTTCTTT.

CDR3 nucleotide sequence: TGTGCCAGCAGCTTAGCGGGACAACGAAACCCGAACACCGGGGAGCTGTTTTTT. Translated, it gives CASSLAGQRNPNTGELFF. V is TRBV7-9 and J is TRBJ2-2; weak D call: TRBD1 (6 bases). The CDR3 runs to 18 residues. V shed 0 bases and J shed 0 bases, with 14 bases lying between them. CDR1 and CDR2 (germline): SEHNR, FQNEAQ (reference sequence).

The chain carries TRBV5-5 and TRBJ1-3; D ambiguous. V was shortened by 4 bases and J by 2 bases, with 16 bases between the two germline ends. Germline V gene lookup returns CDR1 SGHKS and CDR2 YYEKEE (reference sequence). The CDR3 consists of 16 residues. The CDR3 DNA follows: TGTGCCAGCAGCCCTCGGTCGGGTATACCTGGAAACACCATATATTTT. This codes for CASSPRSGIPGNTIYF.